These T cell receptor beta chains were read from a single sample in a study of blood T cell repertoires in COVID-19. Clones were sequenced by immunoSEQ multiplex PCR, and TCRdb holds only the in-frame ones, with some missing. Of more than 200,000 clones listed, around 84% were seen once; the top ten hold around 4%. Sequenced material: peripheral blood. The receptors shown here come from a man aged 55 to 70 with acute or convalescent COVID-19. Each CDR3 is given with its conserved first and last residue. Fields, in order: J gene, clone size, V gene, D gene, CDR3 DNA, CDR3 protein. The D gene is left open where the match is weak. Size is stated for part of the rows, as once, few or many counts, or as a class when the clone is expanded.

>TRBJ2-7|.|TRBV7-3|.
TGTGCCAGCAGCTTAACGACAGGTCCCTACGAGCAGTACTTC
CASSLTTGPYEQYF
>TRBJ1-2|.|TRBV6-5|.
TGTGCCAGCATTCTAGGATCCGGAGGCTATGGCTACACCTTC
CASILGSGGYGYTF
>TRBJ1-3|.|TRBV7-2|.
TGTGCCAGCAGCTTAGCAGCACAGAGCTCTGGAAACACCATATATTTT
CASSLAAQSSGNTIYF
>TRBJ2-5|.|TRBV5-4|.
TGTGCCAGCAGCTTGGGCGGCACCCAAGAGACCCAGTACTTC
CASSLGGTQETQYF
>TRBJ1-2|.|TRBV10-3|TRBD1
TGTGCCATCAGCCGACAGGGTGAGGACGGCTACACCTTC
CAISRQGEDGYTF
>TRBJ1-1|.|TRBV18|.
TGTGCCAGCTCACCGCAGGAACTGAACACTGAAGCTTTCTTT
CASSPQELNTEAFF
>TRBJ2-7|.|TRBV9|TRBD1
TGTGCCAGCAGCGTAACAGGGGGCATAGGAAGCGAGCAGTACTTC
CASSVTGGIGSEQYF
>TRBJ1-3|.|TRBV10-2|.
TGCGCCAGCAGTGAGGGGAACAGGGGAAACACCATATATTTT
CASSEGNRGNTIYF
>TRBJ1-1|.|TRBV14|TRBD1
TGTGCCAGCAGCCTAGACAGGGGGTATAGAGCTTTCTTT
CASSLDRGYRAFF
>TRBJ2-5|.|TRBV7-3|TRBD2
TGTGCCAGCAGCTTAACGTGGACTAGCGGCCAAGAGACCCAGTACTTC
CASSLTWTSGQETQYF
>TRBJ1-4|.|TRBV4-1|TRBD1
TGCGCCAGCAGCACCCAGGGGGTAGCTCCTAATGAAAAACTGTTTTTT
CASSTQGVAPNEKLFF
>TRBJ1-2|few|TRBV27|.
TGTGCCAGCAGTTTCCGGCAGGCCTATGGCTACACCTTC
CASSFRQAYGYTF
>TRBJ2-7|.|TRBV5-4|TRBD1
TGTGCCAGCAGCTTGGGAAACAGGGGTTTCTACGAGCAGTACTTC
CASSLGNRGFYEQYF
>TRBJ1-4|.|TRBV27|TRBD1
TGTGCCAGCAGTTCGAACCGGGACAGTGAAAAACTGTTTTTT
CASSSNRDSEKLFF
>TRBJ2-2|.|TRBV28|TRBD1
TGTGCCAGCTCAACTTGGGGACAGGGAACCGGGGAGCTGTTTTTT
CASSTWGQGTGELFF
>TRBJ1-6|.|TRBV7-6|.
TGTGCCAGCAGCTTAGCTCTGGACTTTTCACCCCTCCACTTT
CASSLALDFSPLHF
>TRBJ2-3|once|TRBV5-4|TRBD2
TGTGCCAGCAGCCGAAAGTTACTAGCGGGGCCTAGCACAGATACGCAGTATTTT
CASSRKLLAGPSTDTQYF
>TRBJ2-3|.|TRBV3-1/TRBV3-2|TRBD2
TGTGCCAGCAGCCCCCGCGGGGGAACGGATACGCAGTATTTT
CASSPRGGTDTQYF
>TRBJ2-1|.|TRBV5-1|TRBD2
TGCGCCAGCAGCTTGGGACTAGCGGCCCCATACAATGAGCAGTTCTTC
CASSLGLAAPYNEQFF
>TRBJ2-2|.|TRBV14|TRBD1
TGTGCCAGCAGCCAAGTGCCAGGGGGCACCGGGGAGCTGTTTTTT
CASSQVPGGTGELFF
>TRBJ1-1|.|TRBV4-1|TRBD1
TGCGCCAGCAGCCAAGAGGGACAGGGGAGGGCTGAAGCTTTCTTT
CASSQEGQGRAEAFF
>TRBJ2-7|.|TRBV7-9|.
TGTGCCAGCAGCTTAAGGACAGCCACCTACGAGCAGTACTTC
CASSLRTATYEQYF
>TRBJ2-7|.|TRBV5-1|TRBD1
TGCGCCAGCAGCGTAGGACAGGGGTCTACCTACGAGCAGTACTTC
CASSVGQGSTYEQYF
>TRBJ1-6|.|TRBV11-2|TRBD1
TGTGCCAGCAGCTTATACGGGACAGGGCATTCACCCCTCCACTTT
CASSLYGTGHSPLHF
>TRBJ1-1|.|TRBV2|TRBD1
TGTGCCAGCAGTGATCGGGACAGGGGAGAAGCTTTCTTT
CASSDRDRGEAFF
>TRBJ1-2|.|TRBV19|TRBD1
TGTGCCAGTAGCCTGGACAGGGGCTATGGCTACACCTTC
CASSLDRGYGYTF
>TRBJ2-7|.|TRBV6-5|TRBD2
TGTGCCAGCAGTCAACTAGCGATAAACTCCTACGAGCAGTACTTC
CASSQLAINSYEQYF
>TRBJ2-2|.|TRBV4-2|.
TGTGCCAGCAGCCACCCAAACCAAGGGGGCACCGGGGAGCTGTTTTTT
CASSHPNQGGTGELFF
>TRBJ1-1|few|TRBV9|.
TGTGCCAGCAGCGTAGTGCCAGGGGAGAACACTGAAGCTTTCTTT
CASSVVPGENTEAFF
>TRBJ2-5|.|TRBV19|TRBD2
TGTGCCAGTAGTACCTCAGGACTAGGACGAGAGACCCAGTACTTC
CASSTSGLGRETQYF
>TRBJ1-1|.|TRBV7-9|.
TGTGCCAGCAGCCCTACAGGGAACACTGAAGCTTTCTTT
CASSPTGNTEAFF
>TRBJ2-7|.|TRBV27|TRBD1
TGTGCCAGCAGTTTCTTACAGGGGGCGACCTACGAGCAGTACTTC
CASSFLQGATYEQYF
>TRBJ1-6|.|TRBV2|.
TGTGCCAGCAGTCTTACAGGTGAACCCCCTAATTCACCCCTCCACTTT
CASSLTGEPPNSPLHF
>TRBJ1-5|.|TRBV19|TRBD1
TGTGCCAGTACTCGGGACAGGGGGCGCGGTCAGCCCCAGCATTTT
CASTRDRGRGQPQHF
>TRBJ2-1|.|TRBV27|TRBD2
TGTGCCAGCAGACCCGGGACTAGCGGGCCCAATGAGCAGTTCTTC
CASRPGTSGPNEQFF
>TRBJ2-7|.|TRBV6-5|.
TGTGCCAGCAGTTACTCTCCCGGGTCGGGCTCCTACGAGCAGTACTTC
CASSYSPGSGSYEQYF
>TRBJ2-1|few|TRBV4-1|TRBD2
TGCGCCAGCAGCCAATTTGGGCTAGCGGACTCCGGGGAGCAGTTCTTC
CASSQFGLADSGEQFF
>TRBJ2-7|.|TRBV6-5|.
TGTGCCAGCAGTTACTCCACCTACGAGCAGTACTTC
CASSYSTYEQYF
>TRBJ2-3|.|TRBV4-1|.
TGCGCCAGCAGCCAAGTAGGGGGGGGCACAGATACGCAGTATTTT
CASSQVGGGTDTQYF
>TRBJ2-1|few|TRBV5-4|TRBD1
TGTGCCAGCAGCTTGGGGACAGGGCTCCCTTACAATGAGCAGTTCTTC
CASSLGTGLPYNEQFF
>TRBJ2-1|.|TRBV5-6|.
TGTGCCAGCAGCCCCATATCGTTGCGGCACAATGAGCAGTTCTTC
CASSPISLRHNEQFF
>TRBJ1-1|.|TRBV19|.
TGTGCCAGTAGTATTCTGGGGGCATTAACTGAAGCTTTCTTT
CASSILGALTEAFF
>TRBJ2-7|.|TRBV18|.
TGTGCCAGCTCACCCCGGGTCACCTACGAGCAGTACTTC
CASSPRVTYEQYF
>TRBJ2-3|.|TRBV7-8|TRBD2
TGTGCCAGCTTCCAATGGACTAGCGGGAGCACAGATACGCAGTATTTT
CASFQWTSGSTDTQYF
>TRBJ2-2|once|TRBV7-3|TRBD1
TGTGCCAGCAGCAGACAGGGACCCGGGGAGCTGTTTTTT
CASSRQGPGELFF
>TRBJ1-1|.|TRBV10-3|.
TGTGCCATCACCCAGGTAGGGAACACTGAAGCTTTCTTT
CAITQVGNTEAFF
>TRBJ1-2|once|TRBV19|.
TGTGCCAGTAGTGCTTTGACTGCCCGATTTGGTGGCTACACCTTC
CASSALTARFGGYTF
>TRBJ1-5|.|TRBV28|.
TGTGCCAGCAGTTTTCTCTCTTTTGAGGCCCGCAATCAGCCCCAGCATTTT
CASSFLSFEARNQPQHF
>TRBJ2-1|.|TRBV24-1|.
TGTGCCACCAGTGATGGGACAAAGGCGTTCTTC
CATSDGTKAFF
>TRBJ2-5|.|TRBV29-1|TRBD2
TGCAGCGTTGAAGATTGGCGAAGGGCTAGCGGGATTCAAGAGACCCAGTACTTC
CSVEDWRRASGIQETQYF
>TRBJ1-1|.|TRBV7-9|.
TGTGCCAGCAGCCCTAGGTACGGTTCGGGGTCTGAAGCTTTCTTT
CASSPRYGSGSEAFF
>TRBJ2-3|.|TRBV27|TRBD2
TGTGCCAGCAGTACGGGACTAGCGGGAGTCTCAGATACGCAGTATTTT
CASSTGLAGVSDTQYF
>TRBJ2-1|.|TRBV6-4|TRBD2
TGTGCCAGCAGTGAAGCGGGGGGGCCCAATGAGCAGTTCTTC
CASSEAGGPNEQFF